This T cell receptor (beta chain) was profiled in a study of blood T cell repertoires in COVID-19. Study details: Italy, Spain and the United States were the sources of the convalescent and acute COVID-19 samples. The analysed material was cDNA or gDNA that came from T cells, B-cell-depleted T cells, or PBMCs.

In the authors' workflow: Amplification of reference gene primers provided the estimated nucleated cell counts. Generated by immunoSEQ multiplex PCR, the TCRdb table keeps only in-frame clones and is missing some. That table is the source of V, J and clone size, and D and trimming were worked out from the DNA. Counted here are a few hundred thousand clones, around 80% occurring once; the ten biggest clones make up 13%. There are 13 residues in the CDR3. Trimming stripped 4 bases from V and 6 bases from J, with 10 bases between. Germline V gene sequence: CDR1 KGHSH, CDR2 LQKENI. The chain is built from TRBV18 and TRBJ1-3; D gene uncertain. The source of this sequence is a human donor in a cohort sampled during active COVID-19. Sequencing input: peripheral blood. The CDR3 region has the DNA TGTGCCAGCTCACTCGCCGACTTAAACACCATATATTTT. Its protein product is CASSLADLNTIYF.